The present entry profiles one T cell receptor beta chain with its context. The data were obtained in a study of technical replicates of blood from several donors. The table came from immunoSEQ multiplex PCR; TCRdb's copy has only in-frame clones and leaves some out. The data show roughly 97,000 clones, roughly 96% seen once. Germline V CDR1 and CDR2: SGHRS, YFSETQ. This CDR3 has 15 residues. Trimming took 4 bases from V and 10 from J; bases not matched to a gene: 9. Material: T cells isolated from PBMCs. The chain is built from TRBV5-1 and TRBJ2-2, with 11 bases that match TRBD2. The receptor was isolated from a human donor in good health. For the CDR3, the DNA is TGCGCCAGCAGCACAAGCCTAGCGGGAGGACTGGAGCTGTTTTTT. It encodes CASSTSLAGGLELFF.